These 29 T cell receptor beta chains were sequenced from one sample in a study of cytomegalovirus exposure and HLA in healthy donors. Measured with immunoSEQ multiplex PCR; TCRdb has only the in-frame clones, and not every one. The data contain some 210,000 clones, less than 85% of them singletons. The sample taken for sequencing was PBMCs. The receptors come from a woman aged 18-29 years in good health and CMV-seronegative.

The chain carries TRBV5-4 and TRBJ1-1, with D possibly matching TRBD1 (5 bases). Germline CDR1 reads SGHNT; CDR2 reads YYREEE (reference sequence). This CDR3 is 14 amino acids long. V was pared by 4 bases and J by 0 bases, with 10 bases between. For the CDR3, the DNA is TGTGCCAGCAGCGGAACAGGCATGAACACTGAAGCTTTCTTT. This gives the protein CASSGTGMNTEAFF.

In DNA, the CDR3 is TGTGCCAGCAGTTACTCGAGTCAGGGGGTCAACGAGCAGTACTTC. It is translated as CASSYSSQGVNEQYF. The V call is TRBV6-5, the J call TRBJ2-7, with 7 positions matching TRBD1. This CDR3 is 15 amino acids long. Trimming at V came to 0 bases and at J to 5 bases, leaving 7 bases not matched to a gene. Germline-derived CDR1 and CDR2 are MNHEY and SVGAGI.

The rearrangement joins TRBV7-9 to TRBJ1-4, with 8 bases fitting TRBD1. Germline CDR1 is SEHNR and CDR2 is FQNEAQ (reference sequence). The ends lost 5 bases at V and 10 bases at J; junction bases unmatched: 12. The length of the CDR3 is 15 residues. DNA for the CDR3: TGTGCCAGCAGCCTGGCGGGGACAGGCCTAGTAAAACTGTTTTTT. The encoded protein is CASSLAGTGLVKLFF.

The chain combines TRBV4-1 with TRBJ2-1; 12 bases align to TRBD2. The CDR3 spans 16 residues. Trimming cost V 0 bases and J 6 bases; bases outside gene matches: 3. CDR1 and CDR2 (germline): MGHRA, YSYEKL. For the CDR3, the DNA is TGCGCCAGCAGCCAAGACTGGACTAGCGGGATCAATGAGCAGTTCTTC. It specifies CASSQDWTSGINEQFF.

The V call is TRBV7-9, the J call TRBJ2-6, with 10 bases lining up with TRBD1. This CDR3 has 16 amino acids. Per germline, CDR1 SEHNR and CDR2 FQNEAQ (reference sequence). V was clipped by 5 bases and J by 2 bases; unmatched bases: 3. In DNA form, the CDR3 reads TGTGCCAGCAGCGAGACAGGGGGCCCTGGGGCCAACGTCCTGACTTTC. This codes for CASSETGGPGANVLTF. The full variable domain, with the rest looked up from reference TRBV7-9 and TRBJ2-6, is DTGVSQNPRHKITKRGQNVTFRCDPISEHNRLYWYRQTLGQGPEFLTYFQNEAQLEKSRLLSDRFSAERPKGSFSTLEIQRTEQGDSAMYLCASSETGGPGANVLTFGAGSRLTVL.

This chain connects TRBV27 to TRBJ1-2, with D uncertain. CDR1 is MNHEY and CDR2 is SMNVEV in the germline V gene (reference sequence). This CDR3 has 15 amino acids. The V gene lost 2 bases and the J gene lost 5 bases, with 15 bases spanning the gap. The DNA for the CDR3 is TGTGCCAGCAGTTTAGAGGCAGGAATATTTTATGGCTACACCTTC. It yields the protein CASSLEAGIFYGYTF.

This clone was observed once. This chain links TRBV9 with TRBJ1-2, with D perhaps TRBD1 (6 bases). Trimming removed 3 bases at V and 5 bases at J, with 8 bases between. This CDR3 contains 12 residues. The germline V gene has CDR1 SGDLS and CDR2 YYNGEE. The CDR3 DNA reads TGTGCCAGCAGCGACAGGGAGTATGGCTACACCTTC. Amino acids: CASSDREYGYTF.

The V gene is TRBV27, the J gene TRBJ2-3; D possibly corresponds to TRBD2 (6 bases). The CDR3 runs 15 residues. From germline, CDR1 is MNHEY and CDR2 SMNVEV (reference sequence). The V gene lost 2 bases and the J gene lost 1 base, with 10 bases spanning the gap. Here the CDR3 reads CASSLRASGTDTQYF. CDR3 nucleotides: TGTGCCAGCAGTTTAAGGGCTAGCGGCACAGATACGCAGTATTTT.

The chain links TRBV19 to TRBJ2-1, with 8 bases matching TRBD1. CDR3 length: 16 residues. Trimming cost V 3 bases and J 8 bases; bases outside gene matches: 12. Germline V CDR1 and CDR2: LNHDA, SQIVND (reference sequence). CDR3 sequence: CASSMDRAGSIYEQFF. The CDR3 nucleotides read TGTGCCAGTAGTATGGACAGGGCCGGGAGTATCTATGAGCAGTTCTTC.

The J gene is TRBJ1-2, the V gene TRBV27; 8 bases line up with TRBD1. The CDR3 consists of 13 residues. V shed 8 bases and J 5 bases; nucleotides not matched to a gene: 7. CDR1 MNHEY and CDR2 SMNVEV come from the germline V gene (reference sequence). CDR3 loop: CASGTGTGYGYTF. DNA of the CDR3: TGTGCCAGCGGAACCGGGACAGGATATGGCTACACCTTC.

V usage is TRBV6-6 and J usage is TRBJ2-7, with D unresolved. V lost 7 bases and J 6 bases, leaving 19 bases between the germline ends. Germline V CDR1 and CDR2: MNHNY, SVGAGI (reference sequence). The CDR3 is 14 amino acids. The CDR3 reads CASKGRATPSEQYF. The CDR3 bases are TGTGCCAGCAAAGGCCGGGCCACCCCTAGCGAGCAGTACTTC.

This chain links TRBV27 with TRBJ2-1, with D unresolved. Per the germline V gene, CDR1 is MNHEY and CDR2 is SMNVEV (reference sequence). The CDR3 spans 14 residues. The ends were cut back, 4 bases at V and 3 bases at J, with 10 bases in the middle. The CDR3 nucleotides are TGTGCCAGCAGTTCGGTGGGTGGCTACAATGAGCAGTTCTTC. It encodes CASSSVGGYNEQFF.

The CDR3 region has the DNA TGCGCCAGCAGCCCGGGTGTGGGACTGTTCTACGAGCAGTACTTC. Translated: CASSPGVGLFYEQYF. This rearrangement joins TRBV5-1 to TRBJ2-7; D perhaps matches TRBD2 (6 bases). Germline CDR1 SGHRS, CDR2 YFSETQ. The CDR3 extends over 15 amino acids. Trimming took 4 bases from V and 3 from J, leaving 17 bases between them.

CDR3 coding DNA: TGTGCCAGCAGTGCAGACTGGGGAGAGACCCAGTACTTC. This gives the protein CASSADWGETQYF. The chain has TRBV6-4 and TRBJ2-5; D is unclear. The CDR3 consists of 13 residues. Germline CDR1 MRHNA, CDR2 SNTAGT. Trimming cost V 4 bases and J 4 bases, with 10 bases left between them.

This clone was picked up a small number of times. The CDR3 DNA follows: TGTGCCTGGACCTCGATACCTCCCGGGACCCAGGAAGCTTTCTTT. Amino acid sequence: CAWTSIPPGTQEAFF. This chain connects TRBV30 to TRBJ1-1, with D tentatively TRBD1 (5 bases). Germline values: CDR1 GTSNPN, CDR2 SVGIG (reference sequence). V lost 4 bases, J lost 8 bases, and 23 bases lay in between. The CDR3 spans 15 residues.

The V gene is TRBV5-6, the J gene TRBJ1-2; 9 bases fit TRBD1. The length of the CDR3 is 17 residues. Losses at the gene ends were 4 bases for V and 2 bases for J; bases not matched to a gene: 12. CDR1 SGHDT and CDR2 YYEEEE come from the germline V gene. The CDR3 loop reads CASSDAGQGDSNYGYTF. CDR3 nucleotides: TGTGCCAGCAGCGACGCGGGACAGGGTGATTCCAACTATGGCTACACCTTC.

The chain links TRBV2 to TRBJ1-1, with D tentatively TRBD1 (6 bases). With 5 bases removed from V and 11 bases from J, the gap between germline ends came to 21 bases. The germline gives CDR1 SNHLY, CDR2 FYNNEI. This CDR3 contains 14 residues. The DNA for the CDR3 is TGTGCCAGCAGTCTCATGGACAGCCCTGGAGGGGCTTTCTTT. Translating gives CASSLMDSPGGAFF.

The chain has TRBV9 and TRBJ2-1; 9 bases are shared with TRBD2. CDR3 length: 15 amino acids. The germline V gene encodes CDR1 SGDLS and CDR2 YYNGEE. The ends lost 3 bases at V and 10 bases at J; junction bases unmatched: 11. CDR3 in amino acids: CASSATSGSLGEQFF. CDR3 nucleotide sequence: TGTGCCAGCAGCGCCACTAGCGGGTCGCTCGGGGAGCAGTTCTTC.

The genes are TRBV5-1 and TRBJ2-3; 7 bases match TRBD2. Germline lookup yields CDR1 SGHRS and CDR2 YFSETQ. CDR3 length: 19 amino acids. With 4 bases clipped from V and 5 bases from J, the junction kept 22 bases outside the gene matches. CDR3 nucleotide sequence: TGCGCCAGCAGCCCAGGAAGGGGTTTTATTGCGGGAGATATAGATACGCAGTATTTT. The encoded protein is CASSPGRGFIAGDIDTQYF.

As DNA, the CDR3 is TGTGCCAGCAGCTTAGATCGGGGTGACGTCTACACCTTC. Its translation is CASSLDRGDVYTF. The chain carries TRBV11-2 and TRBJ1-2, with D uncertain. Deletions cut 0 bases from V and 10 bases from J, with 12 bases between. CDR3 length equals 13 residues. Germline V gene lookup returns CDR1 SGHAT and CDR2 FQNNGV.

Points on this clone: A read error may account for a junction end that differs from germline. V and J are TRBV15 and TRBJ2-7; 9 bases line up with TRBD2. Germline V gives CDR1 LNHNV, CDR2 YYDKDF (reference sequence). The CDR3 runs 15 residues. The CDR3 DNA sequence: TGTGCCACCAGCAGAGCCCGTGGCTTAGCGGGAGATGCGGACTTC. Encoded protein: CATSRARGLAGDADF.

V is TRBV5-4 and J is TRBJ2-1; no clear D. The V gene's germline CDR1 is SGHNT and CDR2 YYREEE (reference sequence). The CDR3 runs 13 residues. V was clipped by 1 base and J by 5 bases, with 7 bases between them. CDR3 amino acids: CASSLTTDNEQFF. The CDR3 region has the DNA TGTGCCAGCAGCTTGACGACTGACAATGAGCAGTTCTTC.

This chain uses TRBV5-1 with TRBJ2-2, with D possibly being TRBD2 (6 bases). Per the germline V gene, CDR1 is SGHRS and CDR2 is YFSETQ. The CDR3 extends over 14 amino acids. V gave up 3 bases and J gave up 4 bases, with 10 bases separating them. The CDR3 region is CASSWDGGTGELFF. CDR3 nucleotides: TGCGCCAGCAGCTGGGACGGGGGCACCGGGGAGCTGTTTTTT.

V and J are TRBV27 and TRBJ1-1; D remains ambiguous. Germline values: CDR1 MNHEY, CDR2 SMNVEV (reference sequence). This CDR3 comprises 15 residues. Trimming left V 2 bases short and J 5 bases short, with 15 bases between. CDR3 amino acids: CASSLGLGSSTEAFF. CDR3 DNA: TGTGCCAGCAGTTTAGGGTTGGGGTCGAGTACTGAAGCTTTCTTT.

The chain is built from TRBV4-1 and TRBJ2-1, with 10 positions matching TRBD2. The CDR3 contains 17 residues. V was pared by 2 bases and J by 2 bases, with 6 bases of the junction left unmatched. CDR1 MGHRA and CDR2 YSYEKL come from the germline V gene. As DNA, the CDR3 is TGCGCCAGCAGCCAACGAGGACTAGCGGAGGCCTACAATGAGCAGTTCTTC. Translated, it gives CASSQRGLAEAYNEQFF.

The V and J genes are TRBV27 and TRBJ1-2, with 9 bases fitting TRBD1. The ends lost 8 bases at V and 7 bases at J; junction bases unmatched: 11. This CDR3 contains 14 residues. Germline V gene data show CDR1 as MNHEY and CDR2 as SMNVEV (reference sequence). The DNA for the CDR3 is TGTGCCAGCGCCGGGACAGGGAGGGCAGGTGGCTACACCTTC. It is translated as CASAGTGRAGGYTF.

The rearrangement uses TRBV30 and TRBJ2-1, with D tentatively TRBD1 or TRBD2 (5 bases each). The V and J ends lost 1 base and 4 bases respectively, with 11 bases between them. Germline V gene lookup returns CDR1 GTSNPN and CDR2 SVGIG (reference sequence). This CDR3 is 14 amino acids long. The DNA for the CDR3 is TGTGCCTGGAGTGACTGGGACCAGTACAATGAGCAGTTCTTC. Protein product: CAWSDWDQYNEQFF.

This clone has only a few counts. The chain joins TRBV5-6 to TRBJ2-1, with 7 bases lining up with TRBD1. Trimming cost V 1 base and J 9 bases; bases outside gene matches: 4. CDR3 length: 13 amino acids. Germline V gene lookup returns CDR1 SGHDT and CDR2 YYEEEE. CDR3 residues: CASSLKQGPEQFF. In DNA, the CDR3 is TGTGCCAGCAGCTTGAAACAGGGGCCTGAGCAGTTCTTC.

The chain uses TRBV7-9 and TRBJ1-6, with 7 bases matching TRBD1. Germline V gene data show CDR1 as SEHNR and CDR2 as FQNEAQ (reference sequence). V gave up 3 bases and J gave up 9 bases; unmatched junction bases: 8. The CDR3 is made up of 15 amino acids. The CDR3 sequence: CASSLGGGMGSPLHF. In DNA, the CDR3 is TGTGCCAGCAGCTTGGGAGGGGGCATGGGTTCACCCCTCCACTTT.